The present T cell receptor (beta chain) was sequenced within a study of vaccination and CD4 T cells after COVID-19 (dated by TCRdb to between 2020 and 2023). Notes on the research overall: Convalescent patients had a positive SARS-CoV-2 result on nasal swab PCR, and of these patients, several had mild disease and one had severe disease. In about 11 COVID-19 convalescent patients and several infection-naive healthy vaccine recipients, the spike-specific CD4+ TCR repertoire before mRNA vaccination was compared with the repertoire after mRNA vaccination. Each participant got two doses of either the Pfizer-BioNTech BNT162b2 vaccine (n=8) or the Moderna mRNA-1273 vaccine (n=2). The time from the second vaccine dose to post-vaccine blood sampling had a median of roughly 72 days and ranged from about 14 to 250 days. As controls, cultures received a CEFX viral epitope pool (the positive control), an HIV-1 Nef peptide pool (the negative control), or no peptide at all. Post-COVID blood samples were collected from convalescent patients a median of around 100 days after diagnosis, with a range of about 30 to 161 days. The convalescent cohort included six males and four females, with two Hispanic individuals, seven Caucasians, two Asians and one multiracial person. Culture stimuli were overlapping spike peptide pools from SARS-CoV-2 and from the common cold coronaviruses HCoV-NL63, HCoV-OC43 and HCoV-229E. Broader findings and caveats from the paper: Although the median number of SARS-CoV-2-reactive clonotypes went up from 21 after infection to 35 to 40 after vaccination, the increase was not significant. Among convalescent patients, a median around 89% of the SARS-CoV-2-reactive clones seen after vaccination appeared only after vaccination, which suggests priming specific to the vaccine. Of the vaccine-specific clones found in convalescent patients, nearly all (304 of 307) were mono-reactive for SARS-CoV-2 spike instead of being cross-reactive with common cold coronaviruses. The number of convalescent patients in the study was relatively small, and the study did not examine early timepoints following natural infection.

Between the V and J ends, shortened by 0 bases and 8 bases respectively, the junction contains 13 bases. The CDR3 spans 13 residues, from the cysteine through the phenylalanine. CDR3 DNA only is kept here, 39 bases in frame from base 1. Taken from the germline V gene (reference sequence), the CDR1 and CDR2 loops are DFQATT and SNEGSKA. The sample's treatment or condition label is to be understood as: roughly 10-day PBMC culture with coronavirus spike peptide pools or control peptides (ViraFEST assay). The ViraFEST assay was used in the study, in which antigen-specific T cells were expanded with peptide pools and expanded clonotypes were subsequently identified by TCR sequencing. The convalescent patients' positive SARS-CoV-2 PCR tests fell between March and December 2020, which was before the Alpha, Beta and Delta variants emerged in the United States. PBMCs were cultured at around 2.2 million per well in IMDM supplemented with roughly 5% human AB serum and approximately 10 IU/ml IL-2, with about 9 ug/ml peptide pools added. On days 3 and 7, half of the culture medium was replaced with fresh IL-2-containing medium. CD4+ T cells were isolated after 10 days of culture through negative selection using the EasySep CD4+ T cell isolation kit. PBMCs were separated from whole blood using Ficoll-Paque Plus gradient centrifugation and then either used fresh or cryopreserved at -140C. Culture conditions were generally each tested in triplicate wells.

The library was built by means of PCR. DNA from cultured CD4+ T cells underwent TCR sequencing with the Oncomine TCR Beta short-read assay at the Johns Hopkins FTIC core. The QIAamp micro DNA kit was used to extract genomic DNA from the cultured CD4+ T cells. Oncomine TCR Beta libraries from cultured CD4+ T cells were pooled using unique dual indexes and sequenced on an Illumina iSeq 100. Regarding the original processing steps: Non-productive sequences were filtered out, and CDR3s that did not start with C, did not end with F or W, or were shorter than 7 amino acids were discarded. Antigen-specific clonotypes were identified using the MANAFEST web application through comparison of peptide-stimulated wells with reference and other culture wells. To be called positive, a clone needed an FDR below 0.05, an odds ratio above 5, and a productive frequency above 0.1% in at least two of three replicate wells. A clonotype was classed as cross-reactive if the clonotype showed significant expansion both in SARS-CoV-2 spike wells and in at least one common cold coronavirus spike condition. Levenshtein distances (stringdist) and unrooted phylogenetic trees (ape) in R version 3.6.1 were used to assess CDR3 homology. TCRdb reran the public reads through fastp at Q25 and MiXCR, keeping productive beta chains. Each entry merges the rows of one CDR3 protein and shows their most common DNA and genes. The V and J calls reflect TCRdb's pipeline rather than the authors' work. In this sample the table shows almost 20,000 distinct CDR3 sequences, 46% of which occur a single time. The top ten clones comprise under 3% of the sample.

In regard to this clonotype: Its cognate antigen has yet to be identified. There are no base qualities to consult, and no much larger clone falls within one base.

The specimen was CD4+ T cells from blood, cultured in vitro, collected after SARS-CoV-2 vaccination. This chain is built from TRBV20-1 and TRBJ1-2; no D gene call is confident. The TCR comes from a human donor who had recovered from COVID-19. The CDR3 loop reads CSARDRAGWGYTF. In nucleotide form, the sequence is TGCAGTGCTAGAGATAGGGCAGGTTGGGGCTACACCTTC.